These T cell receptor beta chains were read from a single sample in a study of cytomegalovirus exposure and HLA in healthy donors. TCRdb keeps only in-frame clones here, not all; method: immunoSEQ multiplex PCR. The sample totals about 140,000 clones. The sequenced sample was PBMCs. These receptors originate from a young woman in good health and CMV-seronegative. CDR3s include the opening cysteine and the closing phenylalanine or tryptophan. The order of the fields is D gene, CDR3 length, V gene, J gene, CDR3 protein, CDR3 DNA. The D gene is left open where the match is weak.

D gene: -; CDR3 length: 15; V gene: TRBV29-1; J gene: TRBJ2-1; CDR3 protein: CSVGQVGATYNEQFF; CDR3 DNA: TGCAGCGTTGGTCAGGTGGGAGCGACCTACAATGAGCAGTTCTTC
D gene: -; CDR3 length: 13; V gene: TRBV6-1; J gene: TRBJ2-3; CDR3 protein: CASTITGIDTQYF; CDR3 DNA: TGTGCCAGCACTATCACAGGGATAGATACGCAGTATTTT
D gene: TRBD1; CDR3 length: 16; V gene: TRBV2; J gene: TRBJ2-7; CDR3 protein: CASSESSTGLSYEQYF; CDR3 DNA: TGTGCCAGCAGTGAATCCTCGACAGGGCTCTCCTACGAGCAGTACTTC
D gene: -; CDR3 length: 14; V gene: TRBV7-9; J gene: TRBJ1-1; CDR3 protein: CASSLAIEGPEAFF; CDR3 DNA: TGTGCCAGCAGCTTAGCTATCGAGGGCCCTGAAGCTTTCTTT
D gene: TRBD2; CDR3 length: 16; V gene: TRBV6-4; J gene: TRBJ2-3; CDR3 protein: CASSDSIAGGADTQYF; CDR3 DNA: TGTGCCAGCAGTGACTCCATAGCGGGAGGTGCAGATACGCAGTATTTT
D gene: TRBD2; CDR3 length: 17; V gene: TRBV10-2; J gene: TRBJ2-1; CDR3 protein: CASSKGSGRAGYNEQFF; CDR3 DNA: TGCGCCAGCAGTAAGGGTAGCGGGAGAGCCGGGTACAATGAGCAGTTCTTC
D gene: -; CDR3 length: 13; V gene: TRBV7-2; J gene: TRBJ2-7; CDR3 protein: CASSLSRSYEQYF; CDR3 DNA: TGTGCCAGCAGCTTAAGCAGGTCCTACGAGCAGTACTTC
D gene: -; CDR3 length: 14; V gene: TRBV19; J gene: TRBJ1-5; CDR3 protein: CASSIEGAGQPQHF; CDR3 DNA: TGTGCCAGTAGTATAGAGGGGGCGGGTCAGCCCCAGCATTTT
D gene: TRBD2; CDR3 length: 16; V gene: TRBV7-8; J gene: TRBJ2-2; CDR3 protein: CASSLLAGGNTGELFF; CDR3 DNA: TGTGCCAGCAGCTTACTGGCGGGAGGAAACACCGGGGAGCTGTTTTTT
D gene: TRBD1; CDR3 length: 16; V gene: TRBV6-5; J gene: TRBJ2-3; CDR3 protein: CASSYQTGLGTDTQYF; CDR3 DNA: TGTGCCAGCAGTTACCAGACAGGGTTAGGCACAGATACGCAGTATTTT
D gene: -; CDR3 length: 13; V gene: TRBV2; J gene: TRBJ2-3; CDR3 protein: CASSEIERHTQYF; CDR3 DNA: TGTGCCAGCAGTGAAATAGAGCGACATACGCAGTATTTT
D gene: -; CDR3 length: 17; V gene: TRBV5-6; J gene: TRBJ1-2; CDR3 protein: CASSFTGVRVTNYGYTF; CDR3 DNA: TGTGCCAGCAGCTTCACGGGGGTCAGGGTGACCAACTATGGCTACACCTTC
D gene: -; CDR3 length: 13; V gene: TRBV6-1; J gene: TRBJ1-1; CDR3 protein: CASRTGMWTEAFF; CDR3 DNA: TGTGCCAGCAGAACAGGGATGTGGACTGAAGCTTTCTTT
D gene: TRBD1; CDR3 length: 14; V gene: TRBV30; J gene: TRBJ2-2; CDR3 protein: CAGTGGSYTGELFF; CDR3 DNA: TGTGCCGGGACAGGGGGCTCCTACACCGGGGAGCTGTTTTTT
D gene: TRBD2; CDR3 length: 16; V gene: TRBV7-2; J gene: TRBJ2-2; CDR3 protein: CASSLGGGIYTGELFF; CDR3 DNA: TGTGCCAGCAGCTTAGGGGGGGGAATCTACACCGGGGAGCTGTTTTTT
D gene: -; CDR3 length: 13; V gene: TRBV7-6; J gene: TRBJ1-1; CDR3 protein: CASSPPLAGKAFF; CDR3 DNA: TGTGCCAGCAGCCCTCCCCTGGCAGGGAAGGCTTTCTTT
D gene: -; CDR3 length: 16; V gene: TRBV9; J gene: TRBJ1-2; CDR3 protein: CASSVGSTGANYGYTF; CDR3 DNA: TGTGCCAGCAGCGTAGGATCGACAGGAGCTAACTATGGCTACACCTTC
D gene: TRBD1; CDR3 length: 14; V gene: TRBV7-6; J gene: TRBJ1-2; CDR3 protein: CASSPTWDSYGYTF; CDR3 DNA: TGTGCCAGCAGCCCCACGTGGGACAGCTATGGCTACACCTTC
D gene: TRBD2; CDR3 length: 12; V gene: TRBV2; J gene: TRBJ2-3; CDR3 protein: CASSVDGTTGYF; CDR3 DNA: TGTGCCAGCAGTGTTGACGGGACTACTGGGTATTTT
D gene: TRBD2; CDR3 length: 16; V gene: TRBV7-2; J gene: TRBJ2-1; CDR3 protein: CASSLGILAGGDEQFF; CDR3 DNA: TGTGCCAGCAGCTTAGGGATACTAGCGGGGGGTGATGAGCAGTTCTTC
D gene: -; CDR3 length: 16; V gene: TRBV7-2; J gene: TRBJ1-1; CDR3 protein: CASSFTGGGLGTEAFF; CDR3 DNA: TGTGCCAGCAGCTTCACCGGCGGGGGGCTCGGCACTGAAGCTTTCTTT
D gene: -; CDR3 length: 14; V gene: TRBV29-1; J gene: TRBJ2-7; CDR3 protein: CSVAPGTSYYEQYF; CDR3 DNA: TGCAGCGTTGCCCCCGGGACTTCCTACTACGAGCAGTACTTC
D gene: -; CDR3 length: 17; V gene: TRBV12-1; J gene: TRBJ1-1; CDR3 protein: CASSPGTGGTRNTEAFF; CDR3 DNA: TGTGCCAGCAGCCCGGGGACAGGGGGGACAAGAAACACTGAAGCTTTCTTT
D gene: -; CDR3 length: 16; V gene: TRBV6-5; J gene: TRBJ2-2; CDR3 protein: CASSYSRTRATGELFF; CDR3 DNA: TGTGCCAGCAGTTACTCGCGGACAAGGGCCACCGGGGAGCTGTTTTTT
D gene: -; CDR3 length: 13; V gene: TRBV7-9; J gene: TRBJ1-1; CDR3 protein: CASSFRQQPDAFF; CDR3 DNA: TGTGCCAGCAGCTTTCGACAGCAACCCGACGCTTTCTTT
D gene: -; CDR3 length: 15; V gene: TRBV5-5; J gene: TRBJ2-6; CDR3 protein: CASSMGLTGANVLTF; CDR3 DNA: TGTGCCAGCAGCATGGGACTCACTGGGGCCAACGTCCTGACTTTC
D gene: -; CDR3 length: 18; V gene: TRBV15; J gene: TRBJ2-3; CDR3 protein: CATSRDRGAYDGTDTQYF; CDR3 DNA: TGTGCCACCAGCAGAGATCGGGGGGCATATGATGGCACAGATACGCAGTATTTT
D gene: -; CDR3 length: 14; V gene: TRBV30; J gene: TRBJ1-6; CDR3 protein: CAWRRGLYNSPLHF; CDR3 DNA: TGTGCCTGGAGACGCGGGCTCTATAATTCACCCCTCCACTTT
D gene: -; CDR3 length: 16; V gene: TRBV19; J gene: TRBJ1-5; CDR3 protein: CASSPITGSSNQPQHF; CDR3 DNA: TGTGCCAGTAGTCCTATAACAGGGAGTAGCAATCAGCCCCAGCATTTT
D gene: TRBD2; CDR3 length: 15; V gene: TRBV30; J gene: TRBJ2-1; CDR3 protein: CAWSVRSSGSREQFF; CDR3 DNA: TGTGCCTGGAGTGTACGAAGTAGCGGGAGCCGTGAGCAGTTCTTC
D gene: -; CDR3 length: 11; V gene: TRBV29-1; J gene: TRBJ2-7; CDR3 protein: CSVEVVQGRLF; CDR3 DNA: TGCAGCGTTGAAGTGGTACAGGGCCGGTTGTTC
D gene: -; CDR3 length: 12; V gene: TRBV30; J gene: TRBJ1-6; CDR3 protein: CAWSVRNSPLHF; CDR3 DNA: TGTGCCTGGAGTGTCAGAAATTCACCCCTCCACTTT
D gene: TRBD2; CDR3 length: 16; V gene: TRBV11-2; J gene: TRBJ2-1; CDR3 protein: CASSSLRLAGSHEQFF; CDR3 DNA: TGTGCCAGCAGCTCTTTAAGACTAGCGGGATCCCATGAGCAGTTCTTC
D gene: -; CDR3 length: 16; V gene: TRBV11-3; J gene: TRBJ2-5; CDR3 protein: CASSSMDRGHQETQYF; CDR3 DNA: TGTGCCAGCAGCTCGATGGACAGAGGCCACCAAGAGACCCAGTACTTC
D gene: TRBD2; CDR3 length: 15; V gene: TRBV5-1; J gene: TRBJ2-3; CDR3 protein: CASSLEAGGRDTQYF; CDR3 DNA: TGCGCCAGCAGCTTGGAGGCGGGAGGGCGAGATACGCAGTATTTT
D gene: -; CDR3 length: 14; V gene: TRBV6-5; J gene: TRBJ1-1; CDR3 protein: CASTEIRGLSEAFF; CDR3 DNA: TGTGCCAGCACCGAAATCAGGGGACTATCGGAAGCTTTCTTT
D gene: -; CDR3 length: 17; V gene: TRBV9; J gene: TRBJ1-2; CDR3 protein: CASSTSYQRDGNYGYTF; CDR3 DNA: TGTGCCAGCAGCACTTCGTACCAGCGGGACGGAAACTATGGCTACACCTTC